This T cell receptor beta chain was retrieved from a study of T cells in Graves' hyperthyroidism and ophthalmopathy. This CDR3 has 14 residues. The J segment lost 2 bases and the V segment lost 7 bases, leaving 4 bases of the junction unmatched. The V gene's germline CDR1 is DFQATT and CDR2 SNEGSKA (reference sequence). Comments on this clonotype: The antigen is undetermined.

Study-level points and caveats: Blood also held most thyroid clonotypes expanded beyond 0.001. The model's output predicted ophthalmopathy at a median of around 6.9 months prior to onset.

Patients with ophthalmopathy all had a Clinical Activity Score of at least 3, a NOSPECS grade of at least 4 and duration under 3 months. Each diagnosis was grounded in clinical symptoms, serum thyroxine and TRAb, thyroid ultrasound, and orbital computed tomography. Amplification targeted TCR beta CDR3 regions from RNA transcripts. TCR CDR3 regions were first amplified by RT-PCR with HTBI primers. TCRdb reprocessed the multiplex PCR reads via MiXCR and lists one record per CDR3 protein. This table holds approximately 400,000 distinct CDR3 sequences, around 15% found once. The chain joins TRBV20-1 to TRBJ2-5; TRBD2 aligns across 13 bases. The sequence derives from a woman in her twenties or thirties with Graves' ophthalmopathy. Sequenced: blood. The chain's CDR3 is CSVGTSGEQETQYF. The CDR3 region has the DNA TGCAGTGTAGGGACTAGCGGGGAGCAAGAGACCCAGTACTTC.